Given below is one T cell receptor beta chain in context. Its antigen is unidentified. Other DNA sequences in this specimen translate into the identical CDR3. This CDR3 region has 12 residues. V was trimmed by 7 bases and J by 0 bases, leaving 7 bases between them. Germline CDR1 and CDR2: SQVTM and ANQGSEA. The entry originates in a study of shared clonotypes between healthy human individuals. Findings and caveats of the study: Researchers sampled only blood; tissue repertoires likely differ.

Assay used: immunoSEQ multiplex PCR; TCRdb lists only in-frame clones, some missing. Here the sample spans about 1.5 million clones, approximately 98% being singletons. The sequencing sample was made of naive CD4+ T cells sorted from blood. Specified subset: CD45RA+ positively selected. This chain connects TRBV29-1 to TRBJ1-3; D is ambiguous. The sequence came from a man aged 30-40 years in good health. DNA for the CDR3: TGCAGCGCTGGATTCTCTGGAAACACCATATATTTT. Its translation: CSAGFSGNTIYF. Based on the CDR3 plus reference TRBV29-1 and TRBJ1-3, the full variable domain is SAVISQKPSRDICQRGTSLTIQCQVDSQVTMMFWYRQQPGQSLTLIATANQGSEATYESGFVIDKFPISRPNLTFSTLTVSNMSPEDSSIYLCSAGFSGNTIYFGEGSWLTVV.